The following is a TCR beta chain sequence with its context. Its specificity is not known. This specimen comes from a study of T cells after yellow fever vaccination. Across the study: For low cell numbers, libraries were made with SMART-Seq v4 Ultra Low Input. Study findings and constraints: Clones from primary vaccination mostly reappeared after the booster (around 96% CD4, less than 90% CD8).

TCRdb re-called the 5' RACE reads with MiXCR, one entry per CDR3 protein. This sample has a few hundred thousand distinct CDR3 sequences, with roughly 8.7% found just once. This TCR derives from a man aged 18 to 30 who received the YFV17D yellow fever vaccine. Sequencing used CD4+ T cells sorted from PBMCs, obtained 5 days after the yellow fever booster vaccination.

CDR3 region: CASSERPSGGGSYEQYF. The CDR3 nucleotides are TGTGCCAGCAGTGAACGTCCTAGCGGGGGGGGCTCCTACGAGCAGTACTTC. This sequence joins TRBV25-1 and TRBJ2-7, with 12 bases matching TRBD2. The length of the CDR3 is 17 residues. The V segment lost 2 bases and the J segment 0 bases; nucleotides outside the gene matches: 5. CDR1 and CDR2 (germline): MGHDK, SYGVNS.